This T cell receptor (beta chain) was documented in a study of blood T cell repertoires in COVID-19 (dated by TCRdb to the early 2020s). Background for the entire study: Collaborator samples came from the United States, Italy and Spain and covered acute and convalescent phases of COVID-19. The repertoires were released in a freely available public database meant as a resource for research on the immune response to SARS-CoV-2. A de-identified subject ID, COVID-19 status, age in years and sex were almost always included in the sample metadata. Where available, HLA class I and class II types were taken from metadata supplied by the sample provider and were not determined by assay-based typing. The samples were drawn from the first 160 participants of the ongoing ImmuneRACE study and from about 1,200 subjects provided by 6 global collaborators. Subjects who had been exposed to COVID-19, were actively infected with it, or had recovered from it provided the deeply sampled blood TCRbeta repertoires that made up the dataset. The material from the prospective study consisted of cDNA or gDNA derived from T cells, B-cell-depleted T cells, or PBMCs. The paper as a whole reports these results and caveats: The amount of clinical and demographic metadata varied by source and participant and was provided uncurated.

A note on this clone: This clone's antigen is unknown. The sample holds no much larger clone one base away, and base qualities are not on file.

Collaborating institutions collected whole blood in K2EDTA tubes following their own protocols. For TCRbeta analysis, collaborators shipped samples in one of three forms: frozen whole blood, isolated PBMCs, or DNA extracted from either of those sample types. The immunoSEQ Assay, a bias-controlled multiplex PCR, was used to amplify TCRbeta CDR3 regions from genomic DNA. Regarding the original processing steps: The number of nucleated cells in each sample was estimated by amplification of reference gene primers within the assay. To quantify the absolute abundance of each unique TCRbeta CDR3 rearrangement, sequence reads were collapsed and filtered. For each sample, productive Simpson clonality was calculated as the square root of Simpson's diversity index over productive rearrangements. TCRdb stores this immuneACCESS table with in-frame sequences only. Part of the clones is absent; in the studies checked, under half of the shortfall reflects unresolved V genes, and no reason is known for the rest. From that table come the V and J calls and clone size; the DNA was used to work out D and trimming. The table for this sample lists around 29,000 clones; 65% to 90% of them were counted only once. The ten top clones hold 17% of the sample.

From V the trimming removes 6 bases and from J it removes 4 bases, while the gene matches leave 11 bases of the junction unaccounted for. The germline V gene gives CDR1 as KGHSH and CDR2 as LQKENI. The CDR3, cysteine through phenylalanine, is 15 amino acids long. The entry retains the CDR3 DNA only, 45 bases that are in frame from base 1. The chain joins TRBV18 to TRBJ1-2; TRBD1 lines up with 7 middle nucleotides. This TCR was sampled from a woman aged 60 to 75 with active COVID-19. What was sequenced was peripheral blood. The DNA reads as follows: TGTGCCAGCTCCCCCGAGACAGGGAAAATCTATGGCTACACCTTC. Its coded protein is CASSPETGKIYGYTF. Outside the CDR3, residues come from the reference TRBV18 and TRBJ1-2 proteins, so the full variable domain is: NAGVMQNPRHLVRRRGQEARLRCSPMKGHSHVYWYRQLPEEGLKFMVYLQKENIIDESGMPKERFSAEFPKEGPSILRIQQVVRGDSAAYFCASSPETGKIYGYTFGSGTRLTVV.